This TCR beta chain was identified during a study of CD8+ T cells in alopecia areata. Findings and caveats of the study: Across lesional scalp, and particularly alopecia totalis/universalis, clonality surpassed that of normal scalp.

Comments on this clone: Its antigen is unidentified.

RNA extraction and reverse transcription yielded cDNA as sequencing template. Clones were sequenced by immunoSEQ multiplex PCR, and TCRdb holds only the in-frame ones, with some missing. The repertoire holds about 97,000 clones, around 38% seen once, with approximately 1.5% in the top ten. V was cut by 0 bases and J by 4 bases, with 10 bases left in between. CDR1 KGHSH and CDR2 LQKENI come from the germline V gene. The CDR3 totals 15 residues. Collected material from alopecia areata patients comprised lesional scalp punch biopsies and peripheral blood. The sample was CD4+ T cells sorted from blood. This receptor was taken from a human donor with alopecia areata. The chain employs TRBV18 and TRBJ1-5; D unclear. The CDR3 reads CASSPPPSKNQPQHF. CDR3 in DNA: TGTGCCAGCTCACCACCGCCTTCCAAGAATCAGCCCCAGCATTTT.